This T cell receptor (beta chain) was recovered during a study of control samples from healthy donors and cancer patients. Measured with immunoSEQ multiplex PCR; TCRdb has only the in-frame clones, and not every one. The sample comprises 50,000 to 65,000 clones, 90% of which are singletons, and 0.95% to 1.5% rests with the top ten. The sequence was obtained from a woman in her forties or fifties with colorectal cancer. The sequenced material came from PBMCs.

The CDR3 spells CASSPADRGTTQYF. The DNA for the CDR3 is TGTGCCAGCAGCCCAGCCGACAGGGGGACGACCCAGTACTTC. The gene calls are TRBV3-1 (or the pseudogene TRBV3-2) and TRBJ2-5; 9 bases match TRBD1. Germline V gene sequence: CDR1 LGHDT, CDR2 YNNKEL (reference sequence). CDR3 size: 14 residues. Trimming at V came to 4 bases and at J to 7 bases, leaving 7 bases not matched to a gene.